These T cell receptor beta chains were read from a single sample in a study of OX40 agonist ivuxolimab in advanced cancers. TCRdb keeps only in-frame clones here, not all; method: immunoSEQ multiplex PCR. The sample holds about 100,000 clones; more than 85% are singletons and the top ten take approximately 0.54%. The sample in question was CD4+ or CD8+ T cells sorted from blood, obtained in a trial of the OX40 agonist ivuxolimab. The receptors come from an adult with an advanced solid tumor such as melanoma, head and neck, liver or kidney cancer. Both conserved end residues are part of each CDR3. Fields, in order: V gene, J gene, clone size, D gene, CDR3 protein, CDR3 DNA. A D gene is named only where the DNA matches it firmly. Clone size is stated in some rows and not others, as once, few, many or a class when expanded.

>TRBV6-1|TRBJ1-5|-|-
CASLPFLSNQPQHF
TGTGCCAGCCTACCGTTCCTAAGCAATCAGCCCCAGCATTTT
>TRBV6-1|TRBJ2-1|-|-
CASTIGLREQFF
TGTGCCAGCACTATTGGACTCCGTGAGCAGTTCTTC
>TRBV18|TRBJ1-1|-|TRBD1
CASSRQGANTEAFF
TGTGCCAGCTCACGACAGGGGGCGAACACTGAAGCTTTCTTT
>TRBV6-5|TRBJ2-1|-|-
CASSYSTVYNEQFF
TGTGCCAGCAGTTACTCGACAGTCTACAATGAGCAGTTCTTC
>TRBV10-2|TRBJ1-2|-|-
CASSPYVVRPRGSGYGYTF
TGCGCCAGCAGTCCCTACGTTGTGAGACCAAGGGGAAGTGGCTATGGCTACACCTTC
>TRBV4-3|TRBJ1-1|-|-
CASSPRANLNTEAFF
TGCGCCAGCAGCCCCCGGGCGAACCTGAACACTGAAGCTTTCTTT
>TRBV28|TRBJ2-1|-|TRBD2
CASSFGGSSYNEQFF
TGTGCCAGCAGTTTTGGCGGGAGCTCCTACAATGAGCAGTTCTTC
>TRBV5-1|TRBJ2-7|-|-
CASSLSGGTSYEQYF
TGCGCCAGCAGCCTCTCAGGGGGGACATCCTACGAGCAGTACTTC
>TRBV7-9|TRBJ1-2|once|TRBD1
CASSYGQGSNYGYTF
TGTGCCAGCAGCTACGGACAGGGGTCTAACTATGGCTACACCTTC
>TRBV7-2|TRBJ1-4|-|-
CASSLERGPEKLFF
TGTGCCAGCAGCTTAGAGCGGGGACCGGAAAAACTGTTTTTT
>TRBV11-2|TRBJ1-2|-|-
CASSSQPANYGYTF
TGTGCCAGCAGCTCACAGCCAGCTAACTATGGCTACACCTTC
>TRBV5-1|TRBJ1-4|-|TRBD1
CASSPYRGGEKLFF
TGCGCCAGCAGCCCGTACAGGGGAGGTGAAAAACTGTTTTTT